This T cell receptor (beta chain) was retrieved from a study of cytomegalovirus exposure and HLA in healthy donors. Study at large: The approximately 110 validation repertoires used a platform that matched the one used for the 550 to 800 first-cohort repertoires, as a later analysis reported.

TCRdb's table, derived via immunoSEQ multiplex PCR, lists solely in-frame clones and lacks some. This sample carries some 150,000 clones, over 80% of them seen once, and the ten largest clones take 4.5% to 5.5%. The CDR3 runs 12 residues. Germline CDR1 is SEHNR and CDR2 is FQNEAQ (reference sequence). Trimming left V 4 bases short and J 8 bases short, with 11 bases between. The chain links TRBV7-9 to TRBJ1-1; D unresolved. Source material: PBMCs. This sequence originates from a man aged 18 to 35 in good health and CMV-seropositive. The CDR3 DNA reads TGTGCCAGCAGCTCAGTAACATCAGAAGCTTTCTTT. It yields the protein CASSSVTSEAFF.